This entry lists 16 T cell receptor beta chains sequenced from one sample in a study of shared clonotypes between healthy human individuals. TCRdb keeps only in-frame clones here, not all; method: immunoSEQ multiplex PCR. The table lists approximately 1.5 million clones, around 98% of them singletons, with roughly 0.42% in the top ten. The specimen sequenced was naive CD4+ T cells sorted from blood. Documented subset: CD45RA+ positively selected. Receptors originate from a man aged 25-40 years in good health.

On this clone: This CDR3 is also generated by other DNA sequences in the sample. This sequence joins TRBV5-1 and TRBJ2-3, with D tentatively TRBD2 (5 bases). The CDR3 consists of 14 residues. V lost 0 bases and J lost 5, with 10 bases in between. The germline gives CDR1 SGHRS, CDR2 YFSETQ. The CDR3 DNA follows: TGCGCCAGCAGCTTGGGCCGTCGGGGAGATACGCAGTATTTT. It specifies CASSLGRRGDTQYF. Full variable domain (missing parts from reference TRBV5-1 and TRBJ2-3): KAGVTQTPRYLIKTRGQQVTLSCSPISGHRSVSWYQQTPGQGLQFLFEYFSETQRNKGNFPGRFSGRQFSNSRSEMNVSTLELGDSALYLCASSLGRRGDTQYFGPGTRLTVL.

The rearrangement joins TRBV7-9 to TRBJ2-7, with D uncertain. This CDR3 spans 12 amino acids. V lost 1 base and J 7 bases, leaving 8 bases between the germline ends. Germline V gives CDR1 SEHNR, CDR2 FQNEAQ (reference sequence). The CDR3 DNA reads as TGTGCCAGCAGCTTAGTTCCCAGGGAGCAGTACTTC. This encodes CASSLVPREQYF.

Of note for this clone: The same CDR3 also results from other DNA sequences found in this sample. V is TRBV7-9 and J is TRBJ2-7, with unresolved D. This CDR3 has 12 amino acids. The germline gives CDR1 SEHNR, CDR2 FQNEAQ (reference sequence). Trimming took off 1 base at V and 2 bases at J, with 3 bases between the two ends. The chain's CDR3 is CASSLGAYEQYF. CDR3 nucleotide sequence: TGTGCCAGCAGCTTAGGCGCCTACGAGCAGTACTTC.

The chain joins TRBV5-4 to TRBJ2-7, with TRBD1 matching 10 bases. V lost 3 bases, J lost 2 bases, and 8 bases stayed unmatched. Germline CDR1 and CDR2: SGHNT and YYREEE (reference sequence). CDR3 length: 16 residues. The CDR3 nucleotides read TGTGCCAGCAGCTCTCCGGGACAGGGGAATCCCTACGAGCAGTACTTC. It is translated as CASSSPGQGNPYEQYF. Using reference TRBV5-4 and TRBJ2-7 for the parts outside the CDR3, the full variable domain is ETGVTQSPTHLIKTRGQQVTLRCSSQSGHNTVSWYQQALGQGPQFIFQYYREEENGRGNFPPRFSGLQFPNYSSELNVNALELDDSALYLCASSSPGQGNPYEQYFGPGTRLTVT.

The chain is built from TRBV9 and TRBJ2-2, with 10 bases that match TRBD1. Germline V gene data show CDR1 as SGDLS and CDR2 as YYNGEE. J lost 5 bases, V lost 3 bases, and 19 bases had no gene match. The CDR3 is made up of 20 amino acids. DNA of the CDR3: TGTGCCAGCAGCGCCTGGCCCCGGGACAGGGGAATCGGTGGGACCGGGGAGCTGTTTTTT. This translates into CASSAWPRDRGIGGTGELFF.

This clone has a single count. The CDR3, as DNA: TGTGCCAGCAGCTTAAGTGGTAGACTTAGCTACGAGCAGTACTTC. Translated: CASSLSGRLSYEQYF. The V and J genes are TRBV7-3 and TRBJ2-7; D is undetermined. The length of the CDR3 is 15 residues. CDR1 is SGHTA and CDR2 is FQGTGA in the germline V gene. Deletions cut 1 base from V and 3 bases from J, with 13 bases between.

A note on this clone: Additional DNA sequences in this sample encode the identical CDR3. The rearrangement uses TRBV15 and TRBJ2-7; 7 positions agree with TRBD1. CDR3 length: 15 amino acids. V gave up 1 base and J gave up 2 bases; unmatched junction bases: 5. Germline V gives CDR1 LNHNV, CDR2 YYDKDF (reference sequence). CDR3 in DNA: TGTGCCACCAGCAGAGGGGGGCAGGGGGCCTACGAGCAGTACTTC. Translation gives CATSRGGQGAYEQYF.

In the case of this clone: Different DNA sequences within this sample yield the same CDR3. The genes are TRBV28 and TRBJ2-3, with TRBD1 as a possible D gene (6 bases). This CDR3 region has 13 residues. CDR1 MDHEN and CDR2 SYDVKM come from the germline V gene. Between the trimmed V and J ends, which lost 6 bases and 3 bases, there was a span of 10 bases. The CDR3 reads CASSQGGTDTQYF. The CDR3 nucleotides read TGTGCCAGCAGCCAAGGGGGAACAGATACGCAGTATTTT.

To note about this clone: A read error may produce the germline difference seen at one junction end. V usage is TRBV7-8 and J usage is TRBJ2-7; D is perhaps TRBD1 (6 bases). The CDR3 covers 13 residues. The germline CDR1 and CDR2 sequences are SGHVS and FQNEAQ. The CDR3 DNA follows: TGTGCCAGCACCTTAGCACAGGGCTACGAGCAGTACTTC. Translating gives CASTLAQGYEQYF.

This chain links TRBV5-6 with TRBJ1-5, with 8 bases that match TRBD1. The J segment lost 7 bases and the V segment lost 5 bases, leaving 11 bases of the junction unmatched. CDR1 is SGHDT and CDR2 is YYEEEE in the germline V gene. CDR3 length: 15 residues. The CDR3 nucleotides read TGTGCCAGCAGTCCGAGTGGACAGGGACACCAGCCCCAGCATTTT. Translated: CASSPSGQGHQPQHF.

Regarding this clone: Other DNA sequences within the sample encode an identical CDR3. The chain links TRBV11-3 to TRBJ2-7; D is undetermined. Per germline, CDR1 SGHNT and CDR2 YENEEA. The CDR3 spans 13 residues. The germline V and J ends were trimmed by 5 bases and 1 base, with 9 bases remaining between them. In DNA form, the CDR3 reads TGTGCCAGCAGCAGAGGACCGTCCTACGAGCAGTACTTC. It specifies CASSRGPSYEQYF.

The V call is TRBV19, the J call TRBJ2-2; TRBD2 agrees at 8 bases. Per germline, CDR1 LNHDA and CDR2 SQIVND (reference sequence). CDR3 size: 17 residues. V lost 7 bases and J lost 2; bases outside the gene matches: 12. CDR3 in amino acids: CASKPSGLWVNTGELFF. CDR3 DNA: TGTGCCAGTAAACCTAGCGGGCTATGGGTTAACACCGGGGAGCTGTTTTTT.

The rearrangement links TRBV19 to TRBJ1-5; 9 bases map to TRBD1. The CDR3 sequence is 15 residues long. Germline-derived CDR1 and CDR2 are LNHDA and SQIVND (reference sequence). V dropped 5 bases and J dropped 6; count of bases not matched to a gene: 8. CDR3 DNA sequence: TGTGCCAGTAGTTTATCGACAGGGGGGGGTCAGCCCCAGCATTTT. Translation: CASSLSTGGGQPQHF.

The V call is TRBV5-1, the J call TRBJ2-3; 9 positions agree with TRBD2. V gave up 4 bases and J gave up 6 bases; unmatched junction bases: 9. This CDR3 has 15 residues. CDR1 is SGHRS, CDR2 YFSETQ, per germline. CDR3 residues: CASSPPSGVVDTQYF. The CDR3 DNA is TGCGCCAGCAGCCCCCCTAGCGGGGTGGTGGATACGCAGTATTTT.

The chain carries TRBV15 and TRBJ2-4, with TRBD1 matching over 10 bases. This CDR3 is 16 amino acids long. Looked up from germline, CDR1 is LNHNV and CDR2 is YYDKDF (reference sequence). V shed 0 bases and J 7 bases; nucleotides not matched to a gene: 6. CDR3 bases: TGTGCCACCAGCAGAGATAAGACAGGGGGCTCGAACATTCAGTACTTC. Translating gives CATSRDKTGGSNIQYF.

CDR3 loop: CASSQAQGTGANVLTF. DNA of the CDR3: TGCGCCAGCAGCCAGGCACAGGGGACTGGGGCCAACGTCCTGACTTTC. The chain is built from TRBV4-3 and TRBJ2-6; 7 nucleotides line up with TRBD1. V was clipped by 3 bases and J by 2 bases; unmatched bases: 4. This CDR3 is 16 amino acids long. The germline V gene has CDR1 LGHNA and CDR2 YSLEER.